What follows are 28 T cell receptor beta chains derived from one specimen sequenced in a study of blood T cell repertoires in COVID-19. Clones were read by immunoSEQ multiplex PCR, and TCRdb kept only the in-frame ones, dropping some. Altogether 80,000 to 95,000 clones are present, roughly 88% being singletons, with the ten largest covering under 35%. Sequencing was carried out using peripheral blood. These receptors all come from a woman older than 75 with active or convalescent COVID-19.

The chain links TRBV7-9 to TRBJ1-4; D remains unclear. Germline CDR1 and CDR2: SEHNR and FQNEAQ (reference sequence). The CDR3 spans 13 residues. Trimming cost V 6 bases and J 5 bases, with 10 bases left between them. The CDR3 is CASRHSQNEKLFF. The CDR3 bases are TGTGCCAGCAGACACAGCCAGAATGAAAAACTGTTTTTT. Filled out from reference TRBV7-9 and TRBJ1-4, the complete variable domain reads DTGVSQNPRHKITKRGQNVTFRCDPISEHNRLYWYRQTLGQGPEFLTYFQNEAQLEKSRLLSDRFSAERPKGSFSTLEIQRTEQGDSAMYLCASRHSQNEKLFFGSGTQLSVL.

The chain uses TRBV20-1 and TRBJ1-2; tentatively, D is TRBD1 (5 bases). The V and J ends lost 3 bases and 6 bases respectively, with 20 bases between them. CDR1 is DFQATT and CDR2 is SNEGSKA in the germline V gene (reference sequence). CDR3 length: 15 residues. The chain's CDR3 is CSASRSGGTQHGYTF. DNA of the CDR3: TGCAGTGCTAGTCGTTCGGGGGGTACCCAACATGGCTACACCTTC.

The J gene is TRBJ1-5, the V gene TRBV5-6; no clear D. The CDR3 runs 13 residues. The germline V gene has CDR1 SGHDT and CDR2 YYEEEE. V was shortened by 0 bases and J by 5 bases, with 6 bases between the two germline ends. The DNA for the CDR3 is TGTGCCAGCAGCTTGGCCGCAGATCAGCCCCAGCATTTT. The encoded protein is CASSLAADQPQHF.

J is TRBJ1-5 and V is TRBV27; D unclear. The CDR3 runs to 12 residues. Deletions cut 3 bases from V and 4 bases from J, with 4 bases between. The germline CDR1 and CDR2 sequences are MNHEY and SMNVEV (reference sequence). CDR3 coding DNA: TGTGCCAGCAGTTTTCTAAATCAGCCCCAGCATTTT. Its translation: CASSFLNQPQHF.

This clone occurred once. The chain joins TRBV19 to TRBJ1-4, with unresolved D. The V end was cut by 10 bases, the J end by 0 bases, with 9 bases between. Per germline, CDR1 LNHDA and CDR2 SQIVND (reference sequence). This CDR3 has 13 amino acids. The CDR3 loop is CATDGATNEKLFF. CDR3 nucleotide sequence: TGTGCCACCGACGGGGCAACTAATGAAAAACTGTTTTTT.

The chain carries TRBV30 and TRBJ1-1; D may be TRBD1 (5 bases). Germline CDR1 GTSNPN, CDR2 SVGIG (reference sequence). The CDR3 covers 12 residues. Deletions cut 1 base from V and 8 bases from J, with 11 bases between. The CDR3 nucleotides read TGTGCCTGGAGTGGGGTCGGGGGGGAAGCTTTCTTT. Translating it yields CAWSGVGGEAFF.

The CDR3 loop is CASSLGGGYSGNTIYF. CDR3 nucleotides: TGTGCCAGCAGTTTGGGTGGGGGGTACTCTGGAAACACCATATATTTT. V usage is TRBV28 and J usage is TRBJ1-3, with D tentatively TRBD1 (5 bases). Trimming took 3 bases from V and 0 from J, leaving 12 bases between them. Germline assignment: CDR1 MDHEN and CDR2 SYDVKM. The CDR3 covers 16 residues.

The chain is built from TRBV2 and TRBJ1-1; 7 positions match TRBD1. The germline V gene encodes CDR1 SNHLY and CDR2 FYNNEI. V gave up 6 bases and J gave up 8 bases; unmatched junction bases: 6. The CDR3 covers 12 residues. CDR3 protein: CASSRGQEEAFF. CDR3 in DNA: TGTGCCAGCAGCCGCGGACAGGAGGAAGCTTTCTTT.

This clone appeared a few times. In nucleotides, the CDR3 is TGTGCCAGCTCAATCACCGGGCCAGGGGAAAACTACGAGCAGTACTTC. Its translation: CASSITGPGENYEQYF. The chain combines TRBV18 with TRBJ2-7; the D gene is possibly TRBD1 (6 bases). The V gene lost 5 bases and the J gene lost 3 bases, with 20 bases spanning the gap. Germline V CDR1 and CDR2: KGHSH, LQKENI. This CDR3 is 16 amino acids long.

The table lists this clone with a few counts. V is TRBV2 and J is TRBJ1-1; TRBD1 is a possible D gene (5 bases). Trimming removed 4 bases at V and 6 bases at J, with 12 bases between. The CDR3 has 13 residues. Germline loops: CDR1 SNHLY, CDR2 FYNNEI. In DNA form, the CDR3 reads TGTGCCAGCAGTGTCCCGGGGGACGCTGAAGCTTTCTTT. Amino acid sequence: CASSVPGDAEAFF. The full variable domain, rest sourced from reference TRBV2 and TRBJ1-1, is EPEVTQTPSHQVTQMGQEVILRCVPISNHLYFYWYRQILGQKVEFLVSFYNNEISEKSEIFDDQFSVERPDGSNFTLKIRSTKLEDSAMYFCASSVPGDAEAFFGQGTRLTVV.

The V and J genes are TRBV5-1 and TRBJ2-5; the match to TRBD2 covers 8 bases. The germline V gene encodes CDR1 SGHRS and CDR2 YFSETQ. With V trimmed by 1 base and J by 4 bases, 6 bases remained unmatched. The CDR3 consists of 15 residues. CDR3 sequence: CASSLSGSYLETQYF. The CDR3 region has the DNA TGCGCCAGCAGCTTGAGCGGGAGTTATCTAGAGACCCAGTACTTC.

This chain connects TRBV7-3 to TRBJ1-1; maybe TRBD1 (6 bases). This CDR3 comprises 17 residues. Germline V gene data show CDR1 as SGHTA and CDR2 as FQGTGA. V lost 1 base to trimming and J lost 7 bases, with 22 bases between them. CDR3 coding DNA: TGTGCCAGCAGCTTAAGTGGTGGTTCTATAAGAGGGGGTGAAGCTTTCTTT. Its protein product is CASSLSGGSIRGGEAFF.

The genes are TRBV5-1 and TRBJ1-3, with 7 bases lining up with TRBD1. Trimming cost V 4 bases and J 0 bases; bases outside gene matches: 4. The germline gives CDR1 SGHRS, CDR2 YFSETQ. The length of the CDR3 is 15 residues. CDR3 amino acids: CASSAGQFSGNTIYF. CDR3 DNA: TGCGCCAGCAGCGCGGGACAGTTCTCTGGAAACACCATATATTTT.

This clone was observed once. The chain combines TRBV3-1 (or the pseudogene TRBV3-2) with TRBJ1-2; 9 bases fit TRBD1. V lost 0 bases and J lost 6; bases outside the gene matches: 11. The CDR3 is 17 amino acids. Germline CDR1 reads LGHDT; CDR2 reads YNNKEL (reference sequence). This CDR3 reads CASSQDGRRRTGDGYTF. The DNA of the CDR3 is TGTGCCAGCAGCCAAGATGGACGAAGGAGGACAGGGGATGGCTACACCTTC.

This clone was recorded a few times. The rearrangement joins TRBV25-1 to TRBJ1-6; D remains ambiguous. Trimming took 1 base from V and 7 from J, leaving 8 bases between them. The germline V gene has CDR1 MGHDK and CDR2 SYGVNS. The CDR3 runs to 14 residues. CDR3 protein: CASSEFSSNSPLHF. As DNA, the CDR3 is TGTGCCAGCAGTGAATTTAGCTCGAATTCACCCCTCCACTTT.

For the CDR3, the DNA is TGTGCCAGCAGTTTAGCGAGCGGGAGTGGGGAGACCCAGTACTTC. It encodes CASSLASGSGETQYF. The chain joins TRBV27 to TRBJ2-5, with 8 bases fitting TRBD2. J lost 5 bases, V lost 2 bases, and 7 bases had no gene match. The CDR3 runs 15 residues. Germline loops: CDR1 MNHEY, CDR2 SMNVEV (reference sequence).

This sequence joins TRBV7-2 and TRBJ2-2; TRBD2 matches 8 bases. The CDR3 length is 15 residues. CDR1 is SGHTA and CDR2 is FQGNSA in the germline V gene. V was clipped by 4 bases and J by 7 bases; unmatched bases: 8. In DNA form, the CDR3 reads TGTGCCAGCAGCTCAAACGGGAGGGCCGGCGGGGAGCTGTTTTTT. This sequence encodes CASSSNGRAGGELFF.

The chain links TRBV18 to TRBJ2-7, with D perhaps TRBD1 (6 bases). Germline CDR1 reads KGHSH; CDR2 reads LQKENI. The CDR3 has 14 residues. V was clipped by 6 bases and J by 5 bases, with 17 bases between them. As DNA, the CDR3 is TGTGCCAGCTCCCCTATCGGACAGCCCAACGAGCAGTACTTC. Protein sequence: CASSPIGQPNEQYF. Looking up the rest from reference TRBV18 and TRBJ2-7 gives the full variable domain: NAGVMQNPRHLVRRRGQEARLRCSPMKGHSHVYWYRQLPEEGLKFMVYLQKENIIDESGMPKERFSAEFPKEGPSILRIQQVVRGDSAAYFCASSPIGQPNEQYFGPGTRLTVT.

The chain recombines TRBV10-3 with TRBJ1-1; 7 bases line up with TRBD1. Trimming at V came to 6 bases and at J to 11 bases, leaving 12 bases not matched to a gene. CDR1 is ENHRY and CDR2 is SYGVKD in the germline V gene. This CDR3 has 13 residues. The CDR3 loop is CAISDRTGSKAFF. DNA of the CDR3: TGTGCCATCAGCGACAGGACAGGATCTAAGGCTTTCTTT.

The sample holds a few counts of this clone. V gene TRBV6-5 combines with J gene TRBJ1-6; D ambiguous. The CDR3 has 15 residues. Deletions cut 5 bases from V and 8 bases from J, with 16 bases between. The germline gives CDR1 MNHEY, CDR2 SVGAGI. This CDR3 reads CASSPPGMVDSPLHF. In DNA form, the CDR3 reads TGTGCCAGCAGTCCGCCCGGGATGGTTGATTCACCCCTCCACTTT.

The chain has TRBV6-2 or TRBV6-3 and TRBJ1-2, with a tentative D call TRBD1 (5 bases). Looked up from germline, CDR1 is MNHEY and CDR2 is SVGEGT. V lost 5 bases and J 7 bases, leaving 17 bases between the germline ends. The CDR3 covers 14 residues. In DNA, the CDR3 is TGTGCCAGCAGTCCGTCAAGACAGCCCAGTGGCTACACCTTC. Translating it yields CASSPSRQPSGYTF.

There are a few counts of this clone. The chain carries TRBV7-3 and TRBJ1-1; 8 nucleotides agree with TRBD1. The CDR3 is made up of 14 amino acids. The trim removed 4 bases at V and 4 bases at J, leaving 5 bases unmatched. Germline loops: CDR1 SGHTA, CDR2 FQGTGA. CDR3 sequence reads: CASSSTGGITEAFF. For the CDR3, the DNA is TGTGCCAGCAGCTCTACAGGGGGGATCACTGAAGCTTTCTTT.

The CDR3 DNA reads as TGTGCCAGCAGTTTACACGGGGAGCTGTTTTTT. Amino acid sequence: CASSLHGELFF. The chain uses TRBV28 and TRBJ2-2; D gene unclear. In germline, CDR1 is MDHEN, CDR2 SYDVKM. Trimming stripped 2 bases from V and 7 bases from J, with 2 bases between. There are 11 residues in the CDR3.

The V gene is TRBV5-1, the J gene TRBJ1-2; D is undetermined. Trimming stripped 0 bases from V and 4 bases from J, with 10 bases between. There are 14 residues in the CDR3. CDR1 is SGHRS, CDR2 YFSETQ, per germline. CDR3: CASSLGTEGYGYTF. The CDR3 DNA sequence: TGCGCCAGCAGCTTGGGGACTGAGGGCTATGGCTACACCTTC.

V and J are TRBV6-5 and TRBJ1-2, with 12 bases matching TRBD1. Germline assignment: CDR1 MNHEY and CDR2 SVGAGI. With V trimmed by 8 bases and J by 3 bases, 1 base remained unmatched. This CDR3 region has 13 residues. CDR3 amino acids: CASGTGGYYGYTF. The CDR3 DNA sequence: TGTGCCAGCGGGACAGGGGGCTACTATGGCTACACCTTC.

CDR3 residues: CSVAVGRTSTDTQYF. CDR3 nucleotides: TGCAGCGTTGCGGTGGGCAGAACTAGCACAGATACGCAGTATTTT. This chain links TRBV29-1 with TRBJ2-3; no clear D. V was pared by 4 bases and J by 0 bases, with 14 bases between. Per germline, CDR1 SQVTM and CDR2 ANQGSEA. This CDR3 has 15 amino acids.

V gene TRBV27 combines with J gene TRBJ1-2; D possibly corresponds to TRBD1 (5 bases). Germline CDR1 is MNHEY and CDR2 is SMNVEV (reference sequence). CDR3 size: 14 residues. V was clipped by 0 bases and J by 2 bases, with 7 bases between them. The DNA for the CDR3 is TGTGCCAGCAGTTTATCGGGGCAAAACTATGGCTACACCTTC. It translates to CASSLSGQNYGYTF.

This clone was picked up one time. The gene calls are TRBV29-1 and TRBJ1-1, with 7 bases fitting TRBD1. The junction had 9 bases not matched to a gene; V was cut back by 6 bases and J by 2 bases. The CDR3 sequence is 14 residues long. The V gene's germline CDR1 is SQVTM and CDR2 ANQGSEA. The CDR3 here is CSVVGQIINTEAFF. CDR3 DNA: TGCAGCGTCGTGGGACAGATAATTAACACTGAAGCTTTCTTT.